Included here is one T cell receptor (beta chain) sequence, with context. Its cognate antigen is unknown. Authors' processing steps: ImmunoSEQ only sent back junction sequences with no quality scores, so filtering was done differently. TCRdb keeps only in-frame clones here, not all; method: immunoSEQ multiplex PCR. That table is the source of V, J and clone size, and D and trimming were worked out from the DNA. The sample shows more than 2 million clones, 93% of them seen only once. This record belongs to a study of shared clonotypes between healthy human individuals. CD8 cells regarded as naive lacked CD45RO, were positively chosen for CCR7, and omitted terminally differentiated effector memory CD45RA+ cells. Donors, healthy HIV-negative adults, lacked recent acute infections or vaccinations. Study-wide points: Sampling covered nothing but blood. Tissue TCR repertoires likely differ from those found in blood.

This CDR3 has 17 residues. V lost 4 bases to trimming and J lost 0 bases; unmatched junction nucleotides: 4. Germline values: CDR1 SGDLS, CDR2 YYNGEE. The receptor was derived from a man between 18 and 29 years old in good health. Some clones in this sample may be carry-over from other donors' samples. Sample: naive CD8+ T cells from PBMCs. The rearrangement links TRBV9 to TRBJ2-1, with 13 positions matching TRBD2. The CDR3 sequence is CASSPRLAGGSYNEQFF. CDR3 DNA: TGTGCCAGCAGCCCTCGACTAGCGGGGGGCTCCTACAATGAGCAGTTCTTC.